Listed below are T cell receptor beta chains from one sample, sequenced in a study of blood T cell repertoires in COVID-19. Measured with immunoSEQ multiplex PCR; TCRdb has only the in-frame clones, and not every one. Seen here are 200,000 to 250,000 clones, approximately 78% observed once, and the top ten hold roughly 8.2%. The sequencing sample was made of peripheral blood. The receptors come from a woman aged 80 or older with COVID-19, enrolled during active disease. Each CDR3 is given with its conserved first and last residue. D genes are given only for firm matches. Size is omitted from some rows. Given values are once, few, many or a class for expanded clones.

V,size,J,length,D,CDR3
TRBV21-1,few,TRBJ2-7,16,-,CASSKGGETGPLEQYF
TRBV4-2,-,TRBJ1-2,14,-,CASSQDAGSYGYTF
TRBV6-5,few,TRBJ1-3,14,TRBD1,CASRRQGGRGTIYF
TRBV6-5,-,TRBJ2-1,12,-,CASSPGLLGQFF
TRBV6-5,-,TRBJ2-1,16,-,CASSYGLGDAKNEQFF
TRBV5-4,-,TRBJ2-3,12,-,CASRRGTDTQYF
TRBV3-1/TRBV3-2,-,TRBJ1-1,13,-,CASSPGRARGAFF
TRBV5-4,-,TRBJ2-1,12,-,CASSLQHNEQFF
TRBV28,-,TRBJ2-7,12,-,CASAPRRGLQYF
TRBV30,-,TRBJ1-5,12,-,CAWRGTHGPQHF
TRBV11-3,-,TRBJ2-1,17,TRBD2,CASSPPAGLGVGNEQFF
TRBV2,-,TRBJ1-1,12,-,CASSRGYTEAFF
TRBV6-1,-,TRBJ1-5,14,-,CASSDYRAGQPQHF
TRBV7-8,-,TRBJ2-5,14,TRBD2,CASSLEAGAGAQYF
TRBV24-1,few,TRBJ2-3,15,-,CATSGTGAGTDTQYF
TRBV4-2,once,TRBJ1-1,14,-,CASSQFLLNSGAFF